This T cell receptor (beta chain) was retrieved from a study of T cell responses to AZD1222 COVID-19 vaccine. The protocol was immunoSEQ multiplex PCR, while the TCRdb copy is restricted to in-frame clones and leaves out a portion. The sample contains tens of thousands of clones, roughly 88% of which appear only once. This CDR3 is built from 16 residues. Germline V gives CDR1 KGHSH, CDR2 LQKENI. J lost 6 bases, V lost 1 base, and 11 bases had no gene match. In this sample, this clone turned up once. The antigen is unknown. Study-level points and caveats: Baseline seropositives among AZD1222 recipients totaled only 5 or 6. Repertoires in all cases were sampled only once the peak T cell response had passed.

The sequences come from peripheral blood, collected 28 days after the second AZD1222 dose. The rearrangement links TRBV18 to TRBJ2-7, with 8 nucleotides matching TRBD2. The source is an adult who received the AZD1222 COVID-19 vaccine. The CDR3 DNA reads as TGTGCCAGCTCACCACGGGAACTAGCGGTTCCCTCCGAGCAGTACTTC. Amino acids: CASSPRELAVPSEQYF.